The entry below gives a single T cell receptor (beta chain) sequence along with its context. The data belong to a study of blood T cell repertoires in COVID-19. Whole-study context: Donors in the United States, Italy and Spain gave samples during acute or convalescent COVID-19.

Original handling: The authors estimated nucleated cell counts from reference gene primer amplification. Clones were sequenced by immunoSEQ multiplex PCR, and TCRdb holds only the in-frame ones, with some missing. That table is the source of V, J and clone size, and D and trimming were worked out from the DNA. The table has over 60,000 clones, less than 85% seen once. During active infection, Seattle patients enrolled and were then monitored through disease. V lost 5 bases and J lost 4; bases outside the gene matches: 6. Germline CDR1 and CDR2: MNHEY and SVGAGI. The CDR3 is 15 residues long. Sequenced material: peripheral blood. The chain uses TRBV6-5 and TRBJ2-2; TRBD1 matches 8 bases. This receptor was obtained from a man aged 45 to 65 with COVID-19, enrolled during active disease. CDR3 region: CASSPRDRRTGELFF. For the CDR3, the DNA is TGTGCCAGCAGTCCCCGGGACAGGCGCACCGGGGAGCTGTTTTTT.